These T cell receptor beta chains were read from a single sample in a study of T cells in Graves' hyperthyroidism and ophthalmopathy. TCRdb itself ran the multiplex PCR reads through MiXCR, one entry per CDR3 protein. The sample has over 700,000 distinct CDR3 sequences, roughly 40% seen once. The sample was blood. These receptors were obtained from a man between 18 and 29 years old with Graves' hyperthyroidism. Each CDR3 is given with its conserved first and last residue. The D gene is left open where the match is weak. Size tells how often a clone was seen (once, few, many) or the class of an expanded clone, and some rows leave it out.

D: -
J: TRBJ1-1
V: TRBV29-1
size: -
CDR3: CSAETLDRGNTEAFF
DNA: TGCAGCGCCGAGACCCTGGACCGGGGAAACACTGAAGCTTTCTTT

D: -
J: TRBJ2-7
V: TRBV7-9
size: many
CDR3: CASSLEGTPYEQYF
DNA: TGTGCCAGCAGCTTAGAGGGGACACCCTACGAGCAGTACTTC

D: -
J: TRBJ2-5
V: TRBV20-1
size: few
CDR3: CSARDYGGVFETQYF
DNA: TGCAGTGCTAGAGATTACGGGGGAGTGTTTGAGACCCAGTACTTC

D: -
J: TRBJ2-5
V: TRBV19
size: -
CDR3: CASTNGGGSQQETQYF
DNA: TGTGCCAGTACCAATGGGGGCGGTAGCCAACAAGAGACCCAGTACTTC

D: -
J: TRBJ2-2
V: TRBV7-6
size: few
CDR3: CASRGRRGSSTGELFF
DNA: TGTGCCAGCAGGGGACGGCGGGGATCATCTACCGGGGAGCTGTTTTTT

D: -
J: TRBJ2-5
V: TRBV12-3/TRBV12-4
size: few
CDR3: CASSFTGLAQYF
DNA: TGTGCCAGCAGTTTCACAGGGTTGGCCCAGTACTTC

D: -
J: TRBJ2-7
V: TRBV29-1
size: many
CDR3: CSVLVQGDEQYF
DNA: TGCAGCGTTCTTGTGCAAGGGGACGAGCAGTACTTC

D: TRBD2
J: TRBJ2-2
V: TRBV6-1
size: -
CDR3: CASSYSVGGPSTGELFF
DNA: TGTGCCAGCAGTTACTCGGTGGGAGGGCCGAGCACCGGGGAGCTGTTTTTT

D: TRBD1
J: TRBJ2-7
V: TRBV7-9
size: -
CDR3: CAWGQGNEQYF
DNA: TGTGCCTGGGGACAGGGGAACGAGCAGTACTTC

D: -
J: TRBJ1-1
V: TRBV4-1
size: -
CDR3: CASSQEGRETEAFF
DNA: TGCGCCAGCAGCCAAGAAGGAAGGGAGACTGAAGCTTTCTTT

D: -
J: TRBJ2-7
V: TRBV2
size: -
CDR3: CASSGGGPLYEQYF
DNA: TGTGCCAGCAGCGGTGGGGGGCCCCTCTACGAGCAGTACTTC

D: -
J: TRBJ1-4
V: TRBV12-3/TRBV12-4
size: -
CDR3: CASSFPLASTEKLFF
DNA: TGTGCCAGCAGTTTTCCCCTGGCCTCCACGGAAAAACTGTTTTTT

D: -
J: TRBJ2-7
V: TRBV9
size: -
CDR3: CASNLRGTGNEQYF
DNA: TGTGCCAGCAACTTAAGGGGGACTGGGAACGAGCAGTACTTC

D: -
J: TRBJ2-2
V: TRBV7-2
size: -
CDR3: CASSRWTATGGLFF
DNA: TGTGCCAGCAGCCGGTGGACAGCCACCGGGGGGCTGTTTTTT

D: -
J: TRBJ1-5
V: TRBV2
size: many
CDR3: CASSENGGNQPQHF
DNA: TGTGCCAGCAGTGAAAATGGTGGCAATCAGCCCCAGCATTTT

D: -
J: TRBJ1-1
V: TRBV20-1
size: -
CDR3: CSAIQPLDNTEAFF
DNA: TGCAGTGCTATACAGCCCCTGGATAACACTGAAGCTTTCTTT

D: -
J: TRBJ1-1
V: TRBV24-1
size: -
CDR3: CATQQDRNTEAFF
DNA: TGTGCCACCCAACAGGACAGGAACACTGAAGCTTTCTTT

D: -
J: TRBJ2-7
V: TRBV20-1
size: few
CDR3: CSARDGRNEQYF
DNA: TGCAGTGCTAGAGATGGGCGGAACGAGCAGTACTTC

D: -
J: TRBJ1-5
V: TRBV11-2
size: -
CDR3: CASSLYGNSNQPQHF
DNA: TGTGCCAGCAGCTTATACGGGAATAGCAATCAGCCCCAGCATTTT

D: TRBD1
J: TRBJ1-2
V: TRBV12-3/TRBV12-4
size: -
CDR3: CASSSSNDRVYGYTF
DNA: TGTGCCAGCAGCTCCTCCAACGACAGGGTCTATGGCTACACCTTC

D: -
J: TRBJ1-1
V: TRBV24-1
size: -
CDR3: CVISETGDTEAFF
DNA: TGTGTCATCAGTGAGACAGGCGACACTGAAGCTTTCTTT

D: -
J: TRBJ2-5
V: TRBV7-7
size: -
CDR3: CASSVEDPGETQYF
DNA: TGTGCTAGCAGCGTTGAAGATCCGGGAGAGACCCAGTACTTC

D: TRBD2
J: TRBJ2-5
V: TRBV10-3
size: many
CDR3: CAISEPMIAGAETQYF
DNA: TGTGCCATCAGTGAGCCGATGATAGCGGGAGCCGAGACCCAGTACTTC

D: -
J: TRBJ2-7
V: TRBV7-9
size: many
CDR3: CASSLATRDYEQYF
DNA: TGTGCCAGCAGCTTAGCAACGAGGGATTACGAGCAGTACTTC

D: -
J: TRBJ1-1
V: TRBV18
size: -
CDR3: CASSPGAENTEAFF
DNA: TGTGCCAGCTCACCGGGGGCAGAGAACACTGAAGCTTTCTTT

D: TRBD1
J: TRBJ1-5
V: TRBV29-1
size: -
CDR3: CSVAGQGEHF
DNA: TGCAGCGTGGCGGGACAGGGCGAGCATTTT

D: -
J: TRBJ1-5
V: TRBV7-2
size: -
CDR3: CASSAPEEVQPRHF
DNA: TGTGCCAGCAGCGCGCCTGAGGAGGTTCAGCCCCGGCATTTT

D: TRBD1
J: TRBJ2-7
V: TRBV20-1
size: -
CDR3: CSARDRASEQYF
DNA: TGCAGTGCTAGGGACAGGGCCAGCGAGCAGTACTTC